The rows below give T cell receptor beta chains drawn from one sample of a study of vaccination effects on CD4 cells after COVID-19. These receptors' targets are unknown. Assay: immunoSEQ multiplex PCR; the TCRdb copy retains only in-frame clones and omits some. Of tens of thousands of clones detected, less than 80% appear once; the ten largest clones hold roughly 1.2%. Material: CD4+ T cells from PBMCs cultured with HCoV-229E spike peptides, obtained after COVID-19 vaccination. These TCRs come from a human donor who received a COVID-19 vaccine. Each CDR3 is given with its conserved first and last residue. The D gene is left open where the match is weak. A row's size may be missing; if present it is once, few, many or a size class.

d_gene | j_gene | abundance | v_gene | CDR3aa | CDR3nt
NA | TRBJ1-4 | few | TRBV9 | CASSGPGTTNEKLFF | TGTGCCAGCAGCGGGCCAGGGACAACTAATGAAAAACTGTTTTTT
NA | TRBJ1-2 | NA | TRBV5-6 | CASSLAGGQNYGYTF | TGTGCCAGCAGCTTGGCCGGCGGGCAGAACTATGGCTACACCTTC
TRBD2 | TRBJ2-5 | NA | TRBV28 | CASSFGAGGSLETQYF | TGTGCCAGCAGTTTTGGGGCGGGGGGGTCTTTAGAGACCCAGTACTTC
TRBD1 | TRBJ2-5 | NA | TRBV24-1 | CATSDSGQGAGETQYF | TGTGCCACCAGTGATTCCGGGCAGGGGGCGGGAGAGACCCAGTACTTC
NA | TRBJ1-4 | NA | TRBV19 | CASSMRGSNNEKLFF | TGTGCCAGTAGTATGCGGGGGAGCAATAATGAAAAACTGTTTTTT
NA | TRBJ1-1 | NA | TRBV6-6 | CASSYDGGGTEAFF | TGTGCCAGCAGTTACGACGGGGGGGGTACTGAAGCTTTCTTT
TRBD2 | TRBJ2-1 | NA | TRBV19 | CASGGSGGYNEQFF | TGTGCCAGTGGAGGTAGCGGGGGCTACAATGAGCAGTTCTTC
TRBD2 | TRBJ2-4 | NA | TRBV7-9 | CASSLDGGGALAKNIQYF | TGTGCCAGCAGCTTAGACGGGGGAGGGGCCCTAGCCAAAAACATTCAGTACTTC
TRBD1 | TRBJ1-3 | NA | TRBV10-3 | CAISRQGTLSGNTIYF | TGTGCCATCAGCCGACAGGGGACCCTCTCTGGAAACACCATATATTTT
NA | TRBJ2-5 | once | TRBV2 | CASSEVAIQETQYF | TGTGCCAGCAGTGAGGTGGCCATCCAAGAGACCCAGTACTTC
NA | TRBJ2-2 | NA | TRBV2 | CASSSVVNTGELFF | TGTGCCAGCAGTTCGGTGGTGAACACCGGGGAGCTGTTTTTT
NA | TRBJ1-2 | NA | TRBV2 | CASSESRVSSTF | TGTGCCAGCAGTGAATCCCGGGTTTCGTCCACCTTC
TRBD1 | TRBJ2-1 | NA | TRBV18 | CASSPGTGRSPEFF | TGTGCCAGCTCACCAGGGACAGGCAGGTCTCCCGAGTTCTTC
TRBD1 | TRBJ2-5 | NA | TRBV6-5 | CASSRTGSQETQYF | TGTGCCAGCAGTCGGACAGGGAGCCAAGAGACCCAGTACTTC
NA | TRBJ1-5 | few | TRBV4-1 | CASSQGAGNQPQHF | TGCGCCAGCAGCCAAGGGGCAGGCAATCAGCCCCAGCATTTT
TRBD1 | TRBJ1-4 | NA | TRBV2 | CASRARTGSFGKLFF | TGTGCCAGCAGGGCCCGGACAGGGTCTTTTGGAAAACTGTTTTTT
NA | TRBJ2-2 | few | TRBV6-2/TRBV6-3 | CASSYLGGYTGELFF | TGTGCCAGCAGTTATCTCGGGGGCTACACCGGGGAGCTGTTTTTT
NA | TRBJ1-5 | NA | TRBV5-1 | CASSLSGTQPQHF | TGCGCCAGCAGCTTGTCAGGGACTCAGCCCCAGCATTTT
NA | TRBJ1-1 | NA | TRBV4-3 | CASSQDFSRNTEAFF | TGCGCCAGCAGCCAAGATTTTTCCAGGAACACTGAAGCTTTCTTT
NA | TRBJ1-2 | NA | TRBV30 | CAVQGLNYGYTF | TGTGCCGTTCAGGGGCTGAACTATGGCTACACCTTC
NA | TRBJ1-4 | NA | TRBV6-5 | CASRSGADNEKLFF | TGTGCCAGCAGGAGCGGGGCCGATAATGAAAAACTGTTTTTT
NA | TRBJ1-4 | NA | TRBV18 | CASSQGWNEKLFF | TGTGCCAGCTCACAGGGGTGGAATGAAAAACTGTTTTTT
NA | TRBJ2-3 | NA | TRBV6-1 | CASSETGYTQYF | TGTGCCAGCAGTGAAACGGGCTATACGCAGTATTTT
TRBD1 | TRBJ1-4 | NA | TRBV19 | CASSMDRGSEKLFF | TGTGCCAGTAGCATGGACAGGGGGAGCGAAAAACTGTTTTTT
NA | TRBJ2-5 | NA | TRBV12-3/TRBV12-4 | CASSRSGTETQYF | TGTGCCAGCAGTCGATCAGGCACGGAGACCCAGTACTTC
NA | TRBJ2-2 | NA | TRBV18 | CASSPDLPNTGELFF | TGTGCCAGCTCACCGGACTTGCCGAACACCGGGGAGCTGTTTTTT
NA | TRBJ1-2 | NA | TRBV2 | CASSGTEKGYGYTF | TGTGCCAGCAGTGGGACAGAGAAAGGCTATGGCTACACCTTC
TRBD2 | TRBJ2-1 | NA | TRBV7-8 | CASSLGQGGGIHEQFF | TGTGCCAGCAGCTTAGGTCAAGGCGGGGGTATCCATGAGCAGTTCTTC
NA | TRBJ2-6 | NA | TRBV9 | CASSGTGRTWGANVLTF | TGTGCCAGCAGCGGAACAGGACGGACTTGGGGGGCCAACGTCCTGACTTTC
NA | TRBJ1-5 | once | TRBV19 | CASSLTGNNQPQHF | TGTGCCAGTAGTCTAACAGGGAACAATCAGCCCCAGCATTTT
NA | TRBJ1-5 | NA | TRBV6-6 | CASSYTWTANQPQHF | TGTGCCAGCAGTTACACCTGGACGGCGAATCAGCCCCAGCATTTT
NA | TRBJ1-2 | NA | TRBV4-3 | CASSQVGGSNYGYTF | TGCGCCAGCAGCCAAGTTGGGGGCAGTAACTATGGCTACACCTTC
NA | TRBJ2-1 | NA | TRBV2 | CASSEFRGNAYNEQFF | TGTGCCAGCAGTGAATTCCGAGGGAACGCCTACAATGAGCAGTTCTTC
TRBD1 | TRBJ1-5 | NA | TRBV7-2 | CASSRDRGEQPQHF | TGTGCCAGCAGCCGGGACAGGGGAGAACAGCCCCAGCATTTT
TRBD1 | TRBJ1-1 | few | TRBV29-1 | CSGDRVDTEAFF | TGCAGCGGGGACAGGGTGGACACTGAAGCTTTCTTT
NA | TRBJ1-5 | NA | TRBV10-3 | CAISEGGDNQPQHF | TGTGCCATCAGTGAGGGCGGCGACAATCAGCCCCAGCATTTT
NA | TRBJ2-3 | NA | TRBV6-6 | CASSLDSRSDTQYF | TGTGCCAGCAGCCTGGACAGCAGGTCGGATACGCAGTATTTT